What follows describes a single TCR beta chain. This clonotype came up a few times. Its antigen target is currently unknown. Base qualities are not provided; no much larger clone lies one nucleotide away. The entry originates in a study of T cell repertoires in aging, cancer and after chemotherapy (dated by TCRdb to the late 2010s). About the investigation overall: Six donor age groups were covered, ranging from 30 or younger up to 70 or older, and each group contained at least three individuals. Paired pre- and post-chemotherapy samples in the solid tumor group came from brain tumor (glioblastoma) patients receiving temozolomide-based therapy. The complete dataset included roughly 8.8 million TCR reads. To examine immunoaging and T cell reconstitution after chemotherapy, the study profiled TCR beta repertoires in peripheral blood from healthy donors and cancer patients. Alongside 95 healthy donors serving as a reference group, the cohort included 218 cancer patients, of whom roughly 91 had hematological cancers and 124 had solid cancers. Broader findings and caveats from the paper: Compared with age-matched healthy donors, untreated patients with either hematological or solid cancers had significantly lower TCR diversity in the blood along with higher clonality. In both cancer cohorts, the median generation probability rose over the chemotherapy interval, which suggests that the repertoire was reconstituted through rebound thymic output. In healthy donors, the decline in TCR diversity with age was mainly due to loss of richness, whereas in cancer patients loss of evenness also played a role. According to the authors, the repertoire data do not permit conclusions about immunological memory after chemotherapy.

TCR beta rearrangements were amplified from genomic DNA extracted from peripheral blood rather than from sorted cells or RNA. Using a mixed TRB-A/B primer pool, multiplex touch-down PCR amplified rearranged TRB sequences covering the V, D and J segments. Illumina adapters and sample indices were attached to the amplicons in two consecutive PCR reactions using Phusion HS II polymerase. Amplicons were gel-purified with the NucleoSpin Gel and PCR Clean-up kit, then checked with Qubit and an Agilent 2100 Bioanalyzer. Sequencing of the libraries was done on an Illumina MiSeq with paired-end, single-indexed 600-cycle runs. In the source study's methods: MiXCR versions 2.12 and 3.0.5 were used to process the TRB sequences. Each unique CDR3 nucleotide sequence was treated as one clone, and only productive sequences with two or more reads were kept. The repertoire metrics were Shannon diversity, evenness, clonality (defined as one minus evenness), and alpha-parameterized diversity profiles covering alpha 0 to 5. The IGoR algorithm was used to calculate generation probabilities for clones in the paired samples taken before and after chemotherapy. TCRdb took the public reads, trimmed them with fastp at Q25, ran MiXCR for clone calling and kept in-frame beta chains. Each CDR3 protein appears once, grouped with its most common genes and DNA. TCRdb's processing, not the authors', yielded these V and J calls. Recorded for this sample are roughly 3,200 distinct CDR3 sequences; just under 45% of them occurred a single time. 3.1% of the sample rests with the top ten.

The material sequenced was blood. This sequence originates from a human donor with a solid tumor.

CDR3 reads: CASSLGTIPYEQYF. The nucleotide sequence reads as follows: TGTGCCAGCAGCTTAGGGACCATCCCCTACGAGCAGTACTTC. This receptor chain uses TRBV7-2 and TRBJ2-7; the D segment cannot be called with confidence. The germline V gene supplies CDR1 SGHTA and CDR2 FQGNSA. There are 14 amino acids in the CDR3, from cysteine to phenylalanine inclusive. Here the CDR3 DNA is all that survives: 42 bases in frame from base 1. The germline ends are 9 bases apart after V is trimmed by 1 base and J by 2 bases.